The subject of this entry is one TCR beta chain. Its antigen is not known. These data come from a study of CD8 T cells in ankylosing spondylitis. Findings and caveats of the study: As reported, disease-linked clones showed significant enrichment in matched ankylosing spondylitis synovial fluid. Disease-linked clones displayed a CD8+ phenotype and appeared relatively rarely in peripheral blood. For ankylosing spondylitis blood, a TCR beta motif of about 8 highly homologous variants appeared characteristic.

Germline CDR1 reads LNHDA; CDR2 reads SQIVND (reference sequence). V lost 10 bases, J lost 7 bases, and 16 bases lay in between. The CDR3 length is 12 residues. A single record per CDR3 protein comes from TCRdb applying MiXCR to the 5' RACE reads. In the table there are roughly 180,000 distinct CDR3 sequences, 10% to 15% of which are singletons. The chain has TRBV19 and TRBJ1-1; weak D call: TRBD1 (5 bases). The TCR originated in a female donor with ankylosing spondylitis or in good health (not recorded which). The sequenced material came from blood, either unsorted or a sorted T cell fraction (not recorded which). This CDR3 is CATGRGLHEAFF. The CDR3 DNA sequence: TGTGCCACGGGACGTGGGCTCCATGAAGCTTTCTTT.